Listed below are T cell receptor beta chains from one sample, sequenced in a study of Ad26.COV2.S vaccination and SARS-CoV-2 variants. The data were produced by immunoSEQ multiplex PCR, yet TCRdb's version contains in-frame clones alone and is incomplete. The repertoire holds about 350,000 clones, with approximately 90% as singletons. This specimen consisted of peripheral blood, obtained in a trial of Ad26.COV2.S vaccine versus placebo. All receptors derive from a person between 18 and 65 years old who received the Ad26.COV2.S COVID-19 vaccine or a placebo. The CDR3 runs from the conserved cysteine through the conserved F or W. The D gene is left open where the match is weak. The size entry is marked missing in some rows and otherwise reads once, few, many or a size class.

abundance	v_gene	len	j_gene	d_gene	CDR3nt	CDR3aa
.	TRBV19	14	TRBJ1-5	TRBD1	TGTGCCAGTACCCCCGACAGGGACGGTGGGCCCCAGCATTTT	CASTPDRDGGPQHF
.	TRBV18	19	TRBJ2-6	.	TGTGCCAGCTCCCCGTACCCAACCTCAGGGGCTACAGGGGCCAACGTCCTGACTTTC	CASSPYPTSGATGANVLTF
.	TRBV10-1	14	TRBJ2-2	.	TGCGCCAGCAGTGTATCGGCGAACACCGGGGAGCTGTTTTTT	CASSVSANTGELFF
.	TRBV19	15	TRBJ1-6	.	TGTGCCAGTAGTATATATGGAGGGTATAATTCACCCCTCCACTTT	CASSIYGGYNSPLHF
.	TRBV11-2	13	TRBJ2-1	.	TGTGCCAGCAGTCCCGGGACCCACAATGAGCAGTTCTTC	CASSPGTHNEQFF
once	TRBV27	14	TRBJ2-1	TRBD2	TGTGCCAGCTTCTCTACTAGCGGGAGGGGTGAGCAGTTCTTC	CASFSTSGRGEQFF
once	TRBV20-1	12	TRBJ1-1	.	TGCAGTGCTAGTCGGGGGAACACTGAAGCTTTCTTT	CSASRGNTEAFF
.	TRBV7-2	15	TRBJ1-5	.	TGTGCCAGCAGCTTAACAGGGACTGAGGCTCAGCCCCAGCATTTT	CASSLTGTEAQPQHF
.	TRBV27	16	TRBJ1-6	TRBD1	TGTGCCAGCAGAGACTCCCTGACAGGGGAGGATTCACCCCTCCACTTT	CASRDSLTGEDSPLHF
.	TRBV3-1/TRBV3-2	15	TRBJ2-7	TRBD2	TGTGCCAGCAGCTTACTCGGGACTATACCCTACGAGCAGTACTTC	CASSLLGTIPYEQYF
.	TRBV29-1	12	TRBJ2-2	.	TGCAGCGTGGGGGGCAGTGGCGGGGAGCTGTTTTTT	CSVGGSGGELFF
.	TRBV5-1	14	TRBJ2-5	TRBD2	TGCGCCAGCAGCGTCCGTAGCGGGGCTGTGACCCAGTACTTC	CASSVRSGAVTQYF
.	TRBV10-3	18	TRBJ1-2	.	TGTGCCATCAGTGAGTCGGGAGAAGGGGCAGGTTGGAGCTATGGCTACACCTTC	CAISESGEGAGWSYGYTF
.	TRBV28	15	TRBJ2-3	TRBD2	TGTGCCAGCAGTCGGGTGGGACTAGTCACAGATACGCAGTATTTT	CASSRVGLVTDTQYF
.	TRBV4-3	14	TRBJ1-4	.	TGCGCCAGCAGGCATGGGGCAACTAATGAAAAACTGTTTTTT	CASRHGATNEKLFF
.	TRBV10-2	14	TRBJ1-6	.	TGCGCCAGCAGTCCTGACAGAGATAATTCACCCCTCCACTTT	CASSPDRDNSPLHF
.	TRBV5-1	15	TRBJ1-4	.	TGCGCCAGCAGCTTAGTCTCCAGTACTAATGAAAAACTGTTTTTT	CASSLVSSTNEKLFF
.	TRBV5-6	13	TRBJ2-5	.	TGTGCCAGCAGCTTGGGAGGGGCAGAGACCCAGTACTTC	CASSLGGAETQYF
.	TRBV19	15	TRBJ2-6	.	TGTGCCAGTAGTATCCAGCCTTTTGGGGCCAACGTCCTGACTTTC	CASSIQPFGANVLTF
.	TRBV4-3	19	TRBJ1-4	TRBD1	TGCGCCAGCAGCCAAGCAATTGGGACAGACTACGCCTATAATGAAAAACTGTTTTTT	CASSQAIGTDYAYNEKLFF
.	TRBV19	16	TRBJ1-6	.	TGTGCCAGTAGTATAGATGGTAGGGTCTATAATTCACCCCTCCACTTT	CASSIDGRVYNSPLHF
.	TRBV2	14	TRBJ1-5	TRBD1	TGTGCCAGCAGCGACTCAGGGGGTCATCAGCCCCAGCATTTT	CASSDSGGHQPQHF
.	TRBV5-1	16	TRBJ2-2	TRBD2	TGCGCCAGCAGCCGAGGGGACTACCAGAACACCGGGGAGCTGTTTTTT	CASSRGDYQNTGELFF
.	TRBV7-2	17	TRBJ2-3	.	TGTGCCAGCAGCTTAGTACCTCCCCTGGGGAGTGGAGATACGCAGTATTTT	CASSLVPPLGSGDTQYF
.	TRBV7-2	15	TRBJ2-3	TRBD2	TGTGCCAGCAGCACCGAGCGGGAGGGTTCAGATACGCAGTATTTT	CASSTEREGSDTQYF
.	TRBV27	16	TRBJ1-6	TRBD1	TGTGCCAGCAGACGGATCGGACAGGAGTACAATTCACCCCTCCACTTT	CASRRIGQEYNSPLHF
.	TRBV9	13	TRBJ2-5	TRBD2	TGTGCCAGCAGCGTAGACGGGAGGGAGACCCAGTACTTC	CASSVDGRETQYF
.	TRBV9	15	TRBJ1-1	.	TGTGCCAGCAGCTTCGGACAGACTACGAACACTGAAGCTTTCTTT	CASSFGQTTNTEAFF
.	TRBV20-1	15	TRBJ2-1	.	TGCAGTGCTAGTAAGGGCAGGAGCTCCTACAATGAGCAGTTCTTC	CSASKGRSSYNEQFF
.	TRBV15	15	TRBJ2-5	.	TGTGCCACCAGCAGACGTTGGGGGGCTGGGGAGACCCAGTACTTC	CATSRRWGAGETQYF
.	TRBV5-1	14	TRBJ2-5	.	TGCGCCAGCAGCTTGGCTGGGGTCCAAGAGACCCAGTACTTC	CASSLAGVQETQYF
once	TRBV5-1	15	TRBJ2-7	.	TGCGCCAGCAGCTCGGGAGCTTACAGGATCCGGGAACAGTACTTC	CASSSGAYRIREQYF
once	TRBV9	14	TRBJ2-1	.	TGTGCCAGCAGCTTCGGGGACTCTCCCAATGAGCAGTTCTTC	CASSFGDSPNEQFF
once	TRBV3-1/TRBV3-2	13	TRBJ2-7	.	TGTGCCAGCAGCCAAGGCAGGGGTTACGAGCAGTACTTC	CASSQGRGYEQYF
.	TRBV7-2	13	TRBJ2-1	.	TGTGCCAGCAGCACTAGGGGGGGGAATGAGCAGTTCTTC	CASSTRGGNEQFF
.	TRBV20-1	13	TRBJ2-7	.	TGCAGTGCTAGTGATAGAGGGGGATACGAGCAGTACTTC	CSASDRGGYEQYF
.	TRBV13	16	TRBJ2-7	.	TGTGCCAGCAGCTTAGGTGACAGGTTGTCTCCCTACGAGCAGTACTTC	CASSLGDRLSPYEQYF
.	TRBV19	16	TRBJ2-3	TRBD2	TGTGCCAGTAGTACCCGGGGTAGCGGGGGCACAGATACGCAGTATTTT	CASSTRGSGGTDTQYF
.	TRBV14	11	TRBJ2-7	.	TGTGCCAGCAGCCAGGGCTACGAGCAGTACTTC	CASSQGYEQYF
.	TRBV2	14	TRBJ1-3	.	TGTGCCAGCAGTACACAGGGCTACAGAAACACCATATATTTT	CASSTQGYRNTIYF